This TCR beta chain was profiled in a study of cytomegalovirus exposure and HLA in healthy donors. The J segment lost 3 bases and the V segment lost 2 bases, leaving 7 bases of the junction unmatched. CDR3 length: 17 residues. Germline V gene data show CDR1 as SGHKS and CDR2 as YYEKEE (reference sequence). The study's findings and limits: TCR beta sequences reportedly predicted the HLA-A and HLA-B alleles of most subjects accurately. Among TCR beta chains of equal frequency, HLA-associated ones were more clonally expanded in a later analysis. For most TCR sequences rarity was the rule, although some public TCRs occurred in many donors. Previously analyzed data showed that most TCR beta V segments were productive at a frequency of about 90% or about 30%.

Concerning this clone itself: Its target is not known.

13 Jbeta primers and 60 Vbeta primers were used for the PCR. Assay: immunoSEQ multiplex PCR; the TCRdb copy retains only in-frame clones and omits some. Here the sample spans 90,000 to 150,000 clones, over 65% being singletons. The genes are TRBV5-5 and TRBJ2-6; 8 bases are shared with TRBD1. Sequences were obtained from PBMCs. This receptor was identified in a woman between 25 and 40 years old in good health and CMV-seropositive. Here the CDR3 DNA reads TGTGCCAGCAGCTTTGGGACAGGAAACTTTGGGGCCAACGTCCTGACTTTC. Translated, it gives CASSFGTGNFGANVLTF.